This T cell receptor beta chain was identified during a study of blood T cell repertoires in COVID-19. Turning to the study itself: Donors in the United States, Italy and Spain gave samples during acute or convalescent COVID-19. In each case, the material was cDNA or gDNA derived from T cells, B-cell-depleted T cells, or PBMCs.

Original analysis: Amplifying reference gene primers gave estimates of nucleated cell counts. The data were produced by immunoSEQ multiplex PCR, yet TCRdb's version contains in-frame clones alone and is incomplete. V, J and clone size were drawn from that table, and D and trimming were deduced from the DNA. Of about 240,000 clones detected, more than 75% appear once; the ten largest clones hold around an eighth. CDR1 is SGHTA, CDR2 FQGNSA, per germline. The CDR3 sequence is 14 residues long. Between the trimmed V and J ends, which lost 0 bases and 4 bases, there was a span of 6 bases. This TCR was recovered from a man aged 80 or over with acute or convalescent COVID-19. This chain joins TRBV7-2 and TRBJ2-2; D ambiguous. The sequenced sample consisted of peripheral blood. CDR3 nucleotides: TGTGCCAGCAGCTTAGCGCTGGCCACCGGGGAGCTGTTTTTT. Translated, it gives CASSLALATGELFF.